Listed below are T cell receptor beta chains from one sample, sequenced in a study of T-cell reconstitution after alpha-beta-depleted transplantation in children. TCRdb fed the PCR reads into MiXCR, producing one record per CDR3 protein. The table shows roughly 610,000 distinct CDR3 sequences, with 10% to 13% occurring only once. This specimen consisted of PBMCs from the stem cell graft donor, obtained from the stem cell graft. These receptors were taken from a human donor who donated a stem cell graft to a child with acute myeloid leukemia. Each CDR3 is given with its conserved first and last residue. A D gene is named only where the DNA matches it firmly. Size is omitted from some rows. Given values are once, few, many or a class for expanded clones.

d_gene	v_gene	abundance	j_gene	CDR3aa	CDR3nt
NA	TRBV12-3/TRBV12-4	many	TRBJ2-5	CASRPGSGETQYF	TGTGCCAGCAGGCCAGGGTCGGGAGAGACCCAGTACTTC
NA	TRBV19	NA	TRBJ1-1	CASSRSGKDTEAFF	TGTGCCAGTAGTAGGTCCGGGAAGGACACTGAAGCTTTCTTT
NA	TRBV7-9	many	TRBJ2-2	CASSLDRWTGELFF	TGTGCCAGCAGCTTAGACCGCTGGACCGGGGAGCTGTTTTTT
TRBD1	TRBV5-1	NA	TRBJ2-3	CASSSRLTGGTDTQYF	TGCGCCAGCAGCTCCCGCCTCACAGGGGGCACAGATACGCAGTATTTT
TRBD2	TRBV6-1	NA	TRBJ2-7	CASSRGASGTYEQYF	TGTGCCAGCAGTCGAGGGGCTAGCGGAACCTACGAGCAGTACTTC
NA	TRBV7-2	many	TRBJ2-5	CASSTDPVETQYF	TGTGCCAGCAGCACGGACCCTGTCGAGACCCAGTACTTC
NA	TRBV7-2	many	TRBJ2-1	CASKPGPLSDEQFF	TGTGCCAGCAAGCCGGGGCCCTTGTCCGATGAGCAGTTCTTC
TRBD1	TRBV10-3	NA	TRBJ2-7	CAIAPSGQGHEQYF	TGTGCCATCGCGCCGTCGGGACAGGGTCACGAGCAGTACTTC
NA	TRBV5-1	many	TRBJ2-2	CASSFDSGTSNTGELFF	TGCGCCAGCAGCTTCGATTCCGGGACTTCGAACACCGGGGAGCTGTTTTTT
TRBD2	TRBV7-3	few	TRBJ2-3	CASSRGTSGRAGDTQYF	TGTGCCAGCAGCCGAGGGACTAGCGGGAGGGCCGGGGATACGCAGTATTTT
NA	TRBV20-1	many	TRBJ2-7	CSAPSRTGIYEQYF	TGCAGTGCTCCCTCTCGGACTGGGATCTACGAGCAGTACTTC
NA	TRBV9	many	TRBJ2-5	CASSPRDGGETQYF	TGTGCCAGCAGCCCCCGGGACGGGGGAGAGACCCAGTACTTC
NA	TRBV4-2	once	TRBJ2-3	CASSQSPIEGAIRDTQYF	TGTGCCAGCAGCCAAAGTCCGATAGAGGGAGCGATAAGGGATACGCAGTATTTT
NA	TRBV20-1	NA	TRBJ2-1	CSARPREFEQFF	TGCAGTGCTAGACCTCGGGAATTTGAGCAGTTCTTC
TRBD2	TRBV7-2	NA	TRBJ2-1	CASTRGRASGRINEQFF	TGTGCCAGCACAAGAGGCAGGGCTAGCGGGAGAATCAATGAGCAGTTCTTC
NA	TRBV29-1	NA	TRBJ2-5	CGGWQETQYF	TGCGGGGGATGGCAAGAGACCCAGTACTTC
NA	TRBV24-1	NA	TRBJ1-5	CATSDFLGGHRIGHF	TGTGCCACCAGTGACTTCCTTGGAGGTCACAGGATTGGGCATTTT
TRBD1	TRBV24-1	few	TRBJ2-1	CATSDRTGVIRYNEQFF	TGTGCCACCAGTGACCGGACAGGGGTGATAAGGTACAATGAGCAGTTCTTC
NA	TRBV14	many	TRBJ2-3	CASSQDLGTSTDTQYF	TGTGCCAGCAGCCAAGATCTCGGGACTAGCACAGATACGCAGTATTTT
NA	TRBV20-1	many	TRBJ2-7	CSALKHEQYF	TGCAGTGCTCTAAAACACGAGCAGTACTTC
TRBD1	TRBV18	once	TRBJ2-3	CASYPPPTNRGRVTDTQYF	TGTGCCAGCTACCCCCCTCCCACAAACAGGGGACGGGTCACAGATACGCAGTATTTT
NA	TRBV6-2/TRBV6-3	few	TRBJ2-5	CASSFTGRETQYF	TGTGCCAGCAGTTTCACAGGTCGGGAGACCCAGTACTTC
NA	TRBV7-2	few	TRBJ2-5	CASSLAPRAGETQYF	TGTGCCAGCAGCTTAGCTCCCAGGGCTGGGGAGACCCAGTACTTC
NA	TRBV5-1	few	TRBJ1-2	CASSLVGKESGGYTF	TGCGCCAGCAGCTTGGTCGGCAAGGAAAGTGGTGGCTACACCTTC
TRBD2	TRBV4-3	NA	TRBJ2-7	CASSQDNSGREEQYF	TGCGCCAGCAGCCAAGATAATAGCGGGAGAGAAGAGCAGTACTTC
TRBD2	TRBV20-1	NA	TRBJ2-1	CSAKLYSSASGTYNEQFF	TGCAGTGCTAAACTGTACAGCAGTGCTAGCGGAACCTACAATGAGCAGTTCTTC
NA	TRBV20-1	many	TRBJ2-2	CSARQIAGELFF	TGCAGTGCTAGACAGATCGCCGGGGAGCTGTTTTTT
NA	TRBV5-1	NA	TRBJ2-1	CASSSHGGNNEQFF	TGCGCCAGCAGCTCCCACGGTGGGAACAATGAGCAGTTCTTC
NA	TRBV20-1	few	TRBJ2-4	CSAPPSGAVTHIQYF	TGCAGTGCTCCACCCTCCGGGGCAGTCACCCACATTCAGTACTTC
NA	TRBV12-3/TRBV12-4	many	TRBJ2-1	CASSLRLEQFF	TGTGCCAGCAGTTTGAGGTTGGAGCAGTTCTTC
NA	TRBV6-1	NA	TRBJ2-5	CASGVGQRETQYF	TGTGCCAGCGGCGTCGGACAGCGAGAGACCCAGTACTTC
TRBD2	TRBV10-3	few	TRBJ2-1	CATGTSLLSNEQFF	TGTGCCACCGGGACTAGTCTGCTCTCCAATGAGCAGTTCTTC
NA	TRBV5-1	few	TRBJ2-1	CASSLEASSLEQFF	TGCGCCAGCAGCTTGGAGGCTAGCTCCCTTGAGCAGTTCTTC
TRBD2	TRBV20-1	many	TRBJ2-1	CSARDARLAGVNNEQFF	TGCAGTGCTAGAGACGCTAGACTAGCGGGAGTTAACAATGAGCAGTTCTTC
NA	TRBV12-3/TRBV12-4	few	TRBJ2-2	CASSLGVRTGELFF	TGTGCCAGCAGTTTGGGTGTAAGGACCGGGGAGCTGTTTTTT
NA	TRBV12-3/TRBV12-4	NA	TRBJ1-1	CASRLGGGGTEAFF	TGTGCCAGCAGGCTAGGCGGGGGGGGCACTGAAGCTTTCTTT
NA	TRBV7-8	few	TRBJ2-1	CASRRDNSYNEQFF	TGTGCCAGCCGCCGGGACAACTCCTACAATGAGCAGTTCTTC
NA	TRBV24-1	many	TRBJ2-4	CATSQGVWFYF	TGTGCCACCAGTCAGGGAGTTTGGTTTTACTTC
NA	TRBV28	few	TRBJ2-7	CASSLLKDEQYF	TGTGCCAGCAGTTTACTCAAAGACGAGCAGTACTTC
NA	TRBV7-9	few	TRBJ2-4	CASSPDLGAKNIQYF	TGTGCCAGCAGCCCTGACCTAGGAGCCAAAAACATTCAGTACTTC
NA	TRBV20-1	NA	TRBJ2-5	CSAREWQGRAETQYF	TGCAGTGCTAGAGAATGGCAGGGTCGGGCAGAGACCCAGTACTTC
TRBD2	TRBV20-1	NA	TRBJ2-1	CSAGLSGRGGNEQFF	TGCAGTGCTGGCCTAAGCGGGAGAGGGGGTAATGAGCAGTTCTTC
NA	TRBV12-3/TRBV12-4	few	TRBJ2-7	CASSLYHEQYF	TGTGCCAGCAGTTTATACCACGAGCAGTACTTC
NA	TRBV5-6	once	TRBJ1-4	CAARGELFF	TGTGCCGCCCGGGGTGAGCTGTTTTTT
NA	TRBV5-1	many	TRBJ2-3	CASSLGSYQGDTQYF	TGCGCCAGCAGCTTGGGATCCTACCAAGGGGATACGCAGTATTTT
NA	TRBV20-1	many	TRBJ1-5	CSARLRGLSNQPQHF	TGCAGTGCTAGACTCCGGGGCTTAAGCAATCAGCCCCAGCATTTT
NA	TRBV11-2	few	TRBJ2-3	CASSSPVWGISTDTQYF	TGTGCCAGCAGTTCCCCGGTCTGGGGCATTAGCACAGATACGCAGTATTTT
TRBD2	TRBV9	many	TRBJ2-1	CASSVASGRVNEQFF	TGTGCCAGCAGCGTAGCTAGCGGGAGGGTGAATGAGCAGTTCTTC
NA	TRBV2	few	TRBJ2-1	CASSEQGGVEQFF	TGTGCCAGCAGTGAACAGGGAGGCGTTGAGCAGTTCTTC